Reported below is one TCR beta chain. The sample comes from a study of cytomegalovirus exposure and HLA in healthy donors. The CDR3 totals 14 residues. Trimming cost V 9 bases and J 5 bases, with 16 bases left between them. CDR1 and CDR2 (germline): LNHDA, SQIVND (reference sequence). A multiplex PCR was run with 60 Vbeta primers and 13 Jbeta primers. Libraries were prepared by immunoSEQ multiplex PCR; TCRdb keeps only in-frame clonotypes and omits some of them. The sample lists about 250,000 clones, around four fifths occurring once. This clonotype originated in a boy younger than 18 in good health and CMV-seronegative. V gene TRBV19 combines with J gene TRBJ1-4; D remains unclear. The source material was PBMCs. The DNA for the CDR3 is TGTGCCAGCTCAAGAGGGTTGAGAAATGAAAAACTGTTTTTT. Protein sequence: CASSRGLRNEKLFF. Together with reference TRBV19 and TRBJ1-4, the CDR3 gives the full variable domain: DGGITQSPKYLFRKEGQNVTLSCEQNLNHDAMYWYRQDPGQGLRLIYYSQIVNDFQKGDIAEGYSVSREKKESFPLTVTSAQKNPTAFYLCASSRGLRNEKLFFGSGTQLSVL.